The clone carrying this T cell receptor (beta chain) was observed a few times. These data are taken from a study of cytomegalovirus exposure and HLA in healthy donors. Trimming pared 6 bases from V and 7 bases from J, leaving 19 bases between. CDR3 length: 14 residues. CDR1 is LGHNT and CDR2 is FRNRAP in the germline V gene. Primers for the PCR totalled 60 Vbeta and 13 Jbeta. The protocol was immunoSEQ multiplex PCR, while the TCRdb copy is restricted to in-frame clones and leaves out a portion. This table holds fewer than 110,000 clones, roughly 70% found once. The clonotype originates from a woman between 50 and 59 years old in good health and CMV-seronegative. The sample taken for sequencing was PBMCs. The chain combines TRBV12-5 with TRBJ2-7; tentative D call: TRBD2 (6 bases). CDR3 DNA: TGTGCTAGTGGGGAGAGGGGACCGGCGGGAGAGCAGTACTTC. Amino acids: CASGERGPAGEQYF.